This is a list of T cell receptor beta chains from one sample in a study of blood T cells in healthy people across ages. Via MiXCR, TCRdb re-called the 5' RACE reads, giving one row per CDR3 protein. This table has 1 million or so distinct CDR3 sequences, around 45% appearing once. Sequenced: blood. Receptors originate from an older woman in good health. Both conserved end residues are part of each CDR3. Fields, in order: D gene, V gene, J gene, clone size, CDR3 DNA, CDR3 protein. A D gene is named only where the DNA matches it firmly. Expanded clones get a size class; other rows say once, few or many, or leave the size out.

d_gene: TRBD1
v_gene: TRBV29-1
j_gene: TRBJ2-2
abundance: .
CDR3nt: TGCAGCGTCCAAAAGACAGGGTCCGGGGAGCTGTTTTTT
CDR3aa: CSVQKTGSGELFF

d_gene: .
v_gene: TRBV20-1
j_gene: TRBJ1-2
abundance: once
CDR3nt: TGCAGCGCCAGGGATAGGGTGAGAGGTGGCTACACCTTC
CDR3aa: CSARDRVRGGYTF

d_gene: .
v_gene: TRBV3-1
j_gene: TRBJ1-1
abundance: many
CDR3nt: TGTGCCAGCAGCCTGATAGGGCGGAGCACTGAAGCTTTCTTT
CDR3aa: CASSLIGRSTEAFF

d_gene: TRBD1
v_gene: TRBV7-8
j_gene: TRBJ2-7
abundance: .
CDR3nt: TGTGCCAGCAGCTTACCCCGGGACAGGGCGCCTGGGGGCTGCGAGCAGTACTTC
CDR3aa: CASSLPRDRAPGGCEQYF

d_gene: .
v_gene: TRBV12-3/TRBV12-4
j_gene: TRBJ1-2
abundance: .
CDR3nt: TGTGCCAGCAGTGGCCGGGGCCAAGGCTACACCTTC
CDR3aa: CASSGRGQGYTF

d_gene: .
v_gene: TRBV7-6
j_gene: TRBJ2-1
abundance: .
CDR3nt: TGTGCCAGCAGCTTGCTAGCGAACTACAATGAGCAGTTCTTC
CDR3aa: CASSLLANYNEQFF

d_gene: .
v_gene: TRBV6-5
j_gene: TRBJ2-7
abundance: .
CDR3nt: TGTGCCGGCAGTTACACAGGGCCCTACGAGCAGTACTTC
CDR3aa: CAGSYTGPYEQYF

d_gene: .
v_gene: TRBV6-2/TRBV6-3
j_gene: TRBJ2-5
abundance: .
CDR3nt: TGTGCCAGCAGTTACCCGACTAGGGCGTATGAGCAGTACTTC
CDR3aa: CASSYPTRAYEQYF

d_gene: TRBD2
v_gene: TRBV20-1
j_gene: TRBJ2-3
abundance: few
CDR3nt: TGCAGTGCAGTTCCCCTAGCGGGGATCACAGATACGCAGTATTTT
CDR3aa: CSAVPLAGITDTQYF

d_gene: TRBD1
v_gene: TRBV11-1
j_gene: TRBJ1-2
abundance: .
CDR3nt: TGTGCCACCCAACGACAGGGATCGATGAACTATGGCTACACCTTC
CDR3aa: CATQRQGSMNYGYTF

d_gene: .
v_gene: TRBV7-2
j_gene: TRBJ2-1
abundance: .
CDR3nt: TGTGCCAGCAGCTTAGGGAGCCGCGTTGAGCAGTTCTTC
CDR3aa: CASSLGSRVEQFF

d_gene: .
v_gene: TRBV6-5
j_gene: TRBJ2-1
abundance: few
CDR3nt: TGTGCCAGCAGTTGGTGGGGCTCTACCCCCTACAATGAGCAGTTCTTC
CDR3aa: CASSWWGSTPYNEQFF

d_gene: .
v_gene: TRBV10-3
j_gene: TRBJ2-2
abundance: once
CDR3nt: TGTGCCATTCCGGGACACCCCAACAGAGCGACTCCCGGGGAGCTGTTTTTT
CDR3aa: CAIPGHPNRATPGELFF

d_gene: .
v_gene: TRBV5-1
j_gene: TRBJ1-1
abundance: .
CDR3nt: TGCGCCAGCTTCGGCGGACCGGGGAACACTGAAGCTTTCTTT
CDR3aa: CASFGGPGNTEAFF

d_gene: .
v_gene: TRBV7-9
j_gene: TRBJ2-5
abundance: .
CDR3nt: TGTGCCAGCAGCTCGCCGGAGGCGACCCAGTACTTC
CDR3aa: CASSSPEATQYF

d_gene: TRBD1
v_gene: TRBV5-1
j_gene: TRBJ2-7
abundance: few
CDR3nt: TGCGCCAGCAGCGAATACAGGGGGACCGGGGCGTACGAGCAGTACTTC
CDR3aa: CASSEYRGTGAYEQYF

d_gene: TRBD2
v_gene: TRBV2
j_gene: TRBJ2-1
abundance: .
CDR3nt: TGTGCCAGCAGCCAAAGCGAGGTAGCGGGAGGACACAATGAGCAGTTCTTC
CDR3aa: CASSQSEVAGGHNEQFF

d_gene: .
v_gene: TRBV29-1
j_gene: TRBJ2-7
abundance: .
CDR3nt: TGCAGCGTTGACGCGGGGAGCTCCTACGAGCAGTACTTC
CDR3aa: CSVDAGSSYEQYF

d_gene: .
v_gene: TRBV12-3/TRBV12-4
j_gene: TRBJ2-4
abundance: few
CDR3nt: TGTGCCAGCAGTTTAGATGTAGCCAAAAACATTCAGTACTTC
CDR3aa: CASSLDVAKNIQYF

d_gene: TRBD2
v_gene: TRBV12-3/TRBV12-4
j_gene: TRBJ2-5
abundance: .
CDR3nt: TGTGCCAGCAGTTTATTGGCTAGCGGGACTCGGGAGCAGTACTTC
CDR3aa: CASSLLASGTREQYF

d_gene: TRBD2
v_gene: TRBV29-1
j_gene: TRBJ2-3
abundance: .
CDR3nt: TGCAGCGGCGACTTAGCGGGAAGCACAGATACGCAGTATTTT
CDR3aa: CSGDLAGSTDTQYF

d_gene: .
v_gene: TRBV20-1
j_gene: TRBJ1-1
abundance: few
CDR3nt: TGCAGTGCTAGAGATCTTGGACAGAACACTGAAGCTTTCTTT
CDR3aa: CSARDLGQNTEAFF

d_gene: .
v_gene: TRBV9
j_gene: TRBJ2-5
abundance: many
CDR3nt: TGTGCCAGCAGCGTAGAGATGGGGACCCAGTACTTC
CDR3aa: CASSVEMGTQYF

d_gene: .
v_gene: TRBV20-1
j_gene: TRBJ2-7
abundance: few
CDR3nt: TGCAGTGCCCACAGCCTCAAAGTTACCTACGAGCAGTACTTC
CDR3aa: CSAHSLKVTYEQYF

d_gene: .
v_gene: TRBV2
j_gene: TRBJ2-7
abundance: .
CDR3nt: TGTGCCAGCAGAGTTACCGGGCCCTCCTACGAGCAGTACTTC
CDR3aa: CASRVTGPSYEQYF

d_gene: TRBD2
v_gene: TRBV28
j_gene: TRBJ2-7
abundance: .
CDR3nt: TGTGCCAGCAGGGGGACTAGTCTTACCTACGAGCAGTACTTC
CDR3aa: CASRGTSLTYEQYF

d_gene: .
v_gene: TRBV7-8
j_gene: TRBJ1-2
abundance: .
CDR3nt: TGTGCCAGCAGCTTAGGGAGGTCCTCTAACTATGGCTACACCTTC
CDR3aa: CASSLGRSSNYGYTF

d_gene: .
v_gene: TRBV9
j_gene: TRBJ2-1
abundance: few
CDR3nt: TGTGCCAGCAGCGGGGGTCACAATGAGCAGTTCTTC
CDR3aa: CASSGGHNEQFF

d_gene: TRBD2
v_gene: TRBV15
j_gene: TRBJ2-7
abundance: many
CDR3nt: TGTGCCACCAGCACCGGGACTAGCGGCTTCTACGAGCAGTACTTC
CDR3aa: CATSTGTSGFYEQYF

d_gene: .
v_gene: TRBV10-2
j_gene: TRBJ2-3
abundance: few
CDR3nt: TGCGCCAGCAGTGAGAGAAATTCGTATGCAGATACGCAGTATTTT
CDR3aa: CASSERNSYADTQYF

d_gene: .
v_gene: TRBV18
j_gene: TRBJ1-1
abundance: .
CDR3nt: TGTGCCAGCTCACCACGAAAGGTCACTGAAGCTTTCTTT
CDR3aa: CASSPRKVTEAFF

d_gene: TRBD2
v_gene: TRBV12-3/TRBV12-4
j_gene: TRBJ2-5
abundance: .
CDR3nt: TGTGCCAGCAGTTGGACTAGCGGTTACAATGAGCAGTACTTC
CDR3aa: CASSWTSGYNEQYF

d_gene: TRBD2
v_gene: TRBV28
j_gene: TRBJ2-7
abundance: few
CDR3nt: TGTGCCAGTCGCCTTAGCGGGAGGGCCCACGAGCAGTACTTC
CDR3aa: CASRLSGRAHEQYF

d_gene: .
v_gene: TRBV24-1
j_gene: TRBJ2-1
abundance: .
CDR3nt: TGTGCCACCAGTGATTTTAATGAGCGGTTCTTC
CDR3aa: CATSDFNERFF

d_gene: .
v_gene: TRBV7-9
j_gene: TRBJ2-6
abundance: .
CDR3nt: TGTGCCAGCAGCTTAGGGTTGGCCAGCTCTGGGGCCAACGTCCTGACTTTC
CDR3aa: CASSLGLASSGANVLTF

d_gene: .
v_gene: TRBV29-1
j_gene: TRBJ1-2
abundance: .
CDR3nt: TGCAGCGTTGGGGGGGGCAGTTCTAACTATGGCTACACCTTC
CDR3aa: CSVGGGSSNYGYTF

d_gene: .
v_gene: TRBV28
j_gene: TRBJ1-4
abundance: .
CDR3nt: TGTGCCAGCAGTCCCGGGAGCCTTAATGAAAAACTGTTTTTT
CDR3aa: CASSPGSLNEKLFF

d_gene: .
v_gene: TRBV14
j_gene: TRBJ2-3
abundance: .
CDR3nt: TGTGCCAGCAGTCAAAGGAGTCGGACAACTAGCACAGATACGCAGTATTTT
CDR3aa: CASSQRSRTTSTDTQYF

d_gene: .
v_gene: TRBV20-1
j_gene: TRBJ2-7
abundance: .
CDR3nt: TGCAGTGCTATGTCGGGTTACGGCTCCTACGAGCAGTACTTC
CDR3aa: CSAMSGYGSYEQYF

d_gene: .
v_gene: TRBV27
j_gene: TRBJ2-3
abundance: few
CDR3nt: TGTGCCAGCAGTCCAGAAAGGGATACGCAGTATTTT
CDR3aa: CASSPERDTQYF

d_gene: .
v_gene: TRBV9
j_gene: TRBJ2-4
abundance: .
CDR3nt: TGTGCCAGCAGCGTAGGGGCTCCTAAAAACATTCAGTACTTC
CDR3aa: CASSVGAPKNIQYF

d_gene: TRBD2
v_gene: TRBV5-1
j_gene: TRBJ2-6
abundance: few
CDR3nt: TGCGCCAGCGAGGAAAGCGGGGCCTCTGGGGCCAACGTCCTGACTTTC
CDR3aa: CASEESGASGANVLTF

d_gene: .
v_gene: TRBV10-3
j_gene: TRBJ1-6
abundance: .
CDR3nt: TGTGCCATCAACAGAAGCTATAATTCACCCCTCCACTTT
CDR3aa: CAINRSYNSPLHF

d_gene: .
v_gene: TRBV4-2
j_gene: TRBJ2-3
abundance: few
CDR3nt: TGTGCCAGCAGTCAAGAGGGTCTCACGGATACGCAGTATTTT
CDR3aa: CASSQEGLTDTQYF

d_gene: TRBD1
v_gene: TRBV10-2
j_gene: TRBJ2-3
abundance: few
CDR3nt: TGCGCCAGCAGTGAGTCGGCGGGTTTACAGGGGGATAGCACAGATACGCAGTATTTT
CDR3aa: CASSESAGLQGDSTDTQYF

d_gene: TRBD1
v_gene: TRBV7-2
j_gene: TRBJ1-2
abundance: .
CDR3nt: TGTGCCAGCAGCACCGACTTTACCGGGACAGGGGCCGCTGGCTACACCTTC
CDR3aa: CASSTDFTGTGAAGYTF

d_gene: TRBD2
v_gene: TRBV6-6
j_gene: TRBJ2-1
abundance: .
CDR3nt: TGTGCCAGCAGTTACTTCAGCGGGGGGGCCCCCCATGAGCAGTTCTTC
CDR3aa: CASSYFSGGAPHEQFF

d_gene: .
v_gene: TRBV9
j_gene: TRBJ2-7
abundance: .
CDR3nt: TGTGCCAGCAGCGTAGCTGGCGGGTGGGAGTACGAGCAGTACTTC
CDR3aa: CASSVAGGWEYEQYF

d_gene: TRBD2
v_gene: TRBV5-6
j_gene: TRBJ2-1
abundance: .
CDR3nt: TGTGCCAGCAGCTTGGGGTTCGGACTAGCTGGGGGCAATGAGCAGTTCTTC
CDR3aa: CASSLGFGLAGGNEQFF

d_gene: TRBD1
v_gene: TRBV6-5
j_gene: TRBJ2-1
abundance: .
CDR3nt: TGTGCCAGCAGCAACGGACAGGGGGCGCTTAATGAGCAGTTCTTC
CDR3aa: CASSNGQGALNEQFF

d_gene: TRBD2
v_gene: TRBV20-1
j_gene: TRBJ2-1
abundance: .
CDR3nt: TGCAGTGCTGGGCGTATCCGGGATATTGCGGGAGGGAACAATGAGCAGTTCTTC
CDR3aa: CSAGRIRDIAGGNNEQFF

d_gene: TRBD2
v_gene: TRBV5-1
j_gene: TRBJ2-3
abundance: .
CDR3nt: TGCGCCAGCAGATGGACGGGAGGTGGAGATACGCAGTATTTT
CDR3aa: CASRWTGGGDTQYF

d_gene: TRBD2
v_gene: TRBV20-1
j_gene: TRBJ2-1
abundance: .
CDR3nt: TGCAGTGCTAGAGATACTAGCGGGGCCTACAATGAGCAGTTCTTC
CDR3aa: CSARDTSGAYNEQFF

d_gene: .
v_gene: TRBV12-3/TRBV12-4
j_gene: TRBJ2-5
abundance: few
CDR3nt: TGTGCCAGCAGTTTAGCGGGAGGCCAGATGACCCAGTACTTC
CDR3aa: CASSLAGGQMTQYF

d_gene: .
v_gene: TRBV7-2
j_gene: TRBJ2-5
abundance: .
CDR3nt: TGTGCCAGCAGCCAGCTCTCTGCAGGAGAGACCCAGTACTTC
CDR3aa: CASSQLSAGETQYF

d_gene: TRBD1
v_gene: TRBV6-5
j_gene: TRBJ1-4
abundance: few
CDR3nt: TGTGCCAGCAGTTACTCGATCAGGGACAGGGGAAGGGCAACTAATGAAAAACTGTTTTTT
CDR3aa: CASSYSIRDRGRATNEKLFF

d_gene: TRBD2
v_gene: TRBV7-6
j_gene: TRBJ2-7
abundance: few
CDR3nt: TGTGCCAGCAGCTTAGAAACTAGCGGAGAGTACGAGCAGTACTTC
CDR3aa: CASSLETSGEYEQYF

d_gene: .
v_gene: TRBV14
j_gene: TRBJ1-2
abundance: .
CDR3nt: TGTGCCAGCAGCCAGATGGGCCAGGGGCGCGAGTATGGCTACACCTTC
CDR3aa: CASSQMGQGREYGYTF

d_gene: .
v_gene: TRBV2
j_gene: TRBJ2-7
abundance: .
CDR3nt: TGTGCCAGCAGTGAAGAAGGACGGATCTCCTACGAGCAGTACTTC
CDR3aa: CASSEEGRISYEQYF

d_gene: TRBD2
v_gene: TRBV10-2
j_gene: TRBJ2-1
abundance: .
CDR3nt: TGCGCCAGCAGTGACAGGACTAGCGGGAGTAATGAGCAGTTCTTC
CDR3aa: CASSDRTSGSNEQFF